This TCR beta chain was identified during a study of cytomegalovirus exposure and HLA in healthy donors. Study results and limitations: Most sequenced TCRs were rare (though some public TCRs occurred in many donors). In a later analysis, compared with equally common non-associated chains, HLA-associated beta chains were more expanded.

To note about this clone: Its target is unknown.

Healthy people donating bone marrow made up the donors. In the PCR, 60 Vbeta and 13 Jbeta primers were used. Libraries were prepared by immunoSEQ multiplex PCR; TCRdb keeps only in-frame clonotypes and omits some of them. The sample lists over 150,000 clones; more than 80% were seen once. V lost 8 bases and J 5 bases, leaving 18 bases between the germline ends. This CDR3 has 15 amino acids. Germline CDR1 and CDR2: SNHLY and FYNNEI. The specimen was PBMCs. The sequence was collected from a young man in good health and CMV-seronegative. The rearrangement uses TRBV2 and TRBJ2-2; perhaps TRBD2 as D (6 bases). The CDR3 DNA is TGTGCCAGCCGTCCCGGGACTGGGGGTACCGGGGAGCTGTTTTTT. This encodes CASRPGTGGTGELFF.